The table lists the clone carrying this T cell receptor beta chain with many counts. What it binds is unknown. The data were obtained in a study of Graves' ophthalmopathy and Graves' hyperthyroidism. Germline V gives CDR1 SEHNR, CDR2 FQNEAQ (reference sequence). The CDR3 has 15 amino acids. The germline V and J ends were trimmed by 3 bases and 0 bases, with 11 bases remaining between them. RNA transcripts yielded amplified TCR beta CDR3 regions. The first round was an RT-PCR with HTBI primers, and the second round was a multiplex PCR. TCRdb re-analysed the multiplex PCR reads in MiXCR, keeping a single row per CDR3 protein. The table records roughly 1.1 million distinct CDR3 sequences, about 40% of them present only once. Overall study findings and caveats: Ophthalmopathy versus stable hyperthyroidism: 13-signature model gave roughly 88% sensitivity, roughly 81% specificity.

Clinical symptoms, serum thyroxine, TRAb, thyroid ultrasound and orbital computed tomography determined diagnosis. Sequenced sample: peripheral blood or thyroid tissue (not recorded which). The clonotype comes from an adult man with Graves' hyperthyroidism. The V gene is TRBV7-9, the J gene TRBJ1-1; weak D call: TRBD1 (5 bases). CDR3 DNA: TGTGCCAGCAGCTTTGCCCAGGGTATGAACACTGAAGCTTTCTTT. This encodes CASSFAQGMNTEAFF.